A selection of T cell receptor beta chains follows, all from one sample in a study of shared clonotypes between healthy human individuals. The protocol was immunoSEQ multiplex PCR, while the TCRdb copy is restricted to in-frame clones and leaves out a portion. The sample lists about 1.5 million clones; around 97% were seen once. Sample: naive CD4+ T cells sorted from blood. These TCRs come from a young man in good health. CDR3s include the opening cysteine and the closing phenylalanine or tryptophan.

V: TRBV5-8
CDR3: CASSLAGNQPQHF

V: TRBV9
CDR3: CASSVGPLDTQYF

V: TRBV19
CDR3: CASSLNRGSGGNTIYF

V: TRBV10-3
CDR3: CAISDSVLPSYTF

V: TRBV28
CDR3: CASSSRLAGTTQYF

V: TRBV6-9
CDR3: CASWGRAFNEQFF

V: TRBV27
CDR3: CASSQGLSSYEQYF

V: TRBV5-1
CDR3: CASSSTTYEQYF

V: TRBV7-2
CDR3: CASSLGGLAEPTGELFF

V: TRBV28
CDR3: CATGGVAGGLRYEQYF

V: TRBV19
CDR3: CASSMNLVVGYNEQFF

V: TRBV27
CDR3: CASSSPTGKNEAFF

V: TRBV28
CDR3: CASSLPHYYGYTF

V: TRBV29-1
CDR3: CSVPSPTGGSETQYF

V: TRBV21-1
CDR3: CASSSLYRRGTYNEQFF

V: TRBV7-8
CDR3: CASSPDYFNEQFF

V: TRBV5-1
CDR3: CASSLGREETQYF

V: TRBV7-2
CDR3: CASSPVTEAFF

V: TRBV5-4
CDR3: CASRRQGNYGYTF

V: TRBV2
CDR3: CASSVFRGQATIRNEQFF

V: TRBV9
CDR3: CASSVAGDLNTQYF

V: TRBV5-1
CDR3: CASTRDRRETQYF

V: TRBV6-1
CDR3: CAISSAGPKQFF

V: TRBV6-1
CDR3: CASSTDGGYTF

V: TRBV5-4
CDR3: CASSSASGSNEQFF

V: TRBV4-3
CDR3: CASSQVAQVHYEQYF

V: TRBV5-1
CDR3: CASREQVAGIQETQYF

V: TRBV5-4
CDR3: CASSFLGLNTEAFF

V: TRBV25-1
CDR3: CASSSGAGNEQFF

V: TRBV18
CDR3: CASSLGPGQNTEAFF

V: TRBV27
CDR3: CASSPGHGYEQYF

V: TRBV7-9
CDR3: CASSPGTGQNQPQHF

V: TRBV9
CDR3: CASSVEGQASYEQYF

V: TRBV5-5
CDR3: CASSSRSSYEQYF

V: TRBV30
CDR3: CAWTGQSYGYTF

V: TRBV7-6
CDR3: CASSLGGGRGGTDTQYF

V: TRBV15
CDR3: CATSLRTTGELFF

V: TRBV19
CDR3: CASSPQGGPQHF

V: TRBV28
CDR3: CASSLNGGANVLTF

V: TRBV15
CDR3: CATSRGRDSTYGYTF

V: TRBV4-1
CDR3: CASSQETAGVADTQYF

V: TRBV4-3
CDR3: CASSQDPPQGLNYGYTF

V: TRBV25-1
CDR3: CASGGSLGTEAFF

V: TRBV11-2
CDR3: CASSLEWQGAADTQYF

V: TRBV29-1
CDR3: CSVVSGTSGKADTQYF

V: TRBV27
CDR3: CASSSRRTTNEKLFF

V: TRBV5-6
CDR3: CASSPRGPYEQYF

V: TRBV6-5
CDR3: CASSITPGGITEAFF

V: TRBV9
CDR3: CASSVGSSVAPYYEQYF

V: TRBV7-7
CDR3: CASSLRDRGDGTGELFF

V: TRBV27
CDR3: CASTLAGTSGRYTYNEQFF

V: TRBV2
CDR3: CASSPTTSGFYEQYF

V: TRBV18
CDR3: CASSQGLAGERWETQYF

V: TRBV7-6
CDR3: CASSSGLAGGRSSYEQYF

V: TRBV2
CDR3: CASRDGNYEQYF

V: TRBV6-5
CDR3: CASKGEEYYEQYF

V: TRBV2
CDR3: CASSAIGFGNQPQHF

V: TRBV29-1
CDR3: CSDRGGSNYGYTF

V: TRBV19
CDR3: CASSPSLGGSTYNEQFF